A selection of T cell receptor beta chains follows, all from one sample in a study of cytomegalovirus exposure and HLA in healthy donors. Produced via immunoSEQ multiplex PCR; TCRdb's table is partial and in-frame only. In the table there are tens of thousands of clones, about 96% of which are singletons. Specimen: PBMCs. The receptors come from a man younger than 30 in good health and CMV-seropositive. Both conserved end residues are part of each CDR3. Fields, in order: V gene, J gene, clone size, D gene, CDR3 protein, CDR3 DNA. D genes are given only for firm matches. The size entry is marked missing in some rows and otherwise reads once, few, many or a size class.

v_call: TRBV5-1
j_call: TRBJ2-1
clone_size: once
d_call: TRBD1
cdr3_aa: CASSWGGTGGNEQFF
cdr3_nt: TGCGCCAGCAGCTGGGGCGGGACAGGGGGGAATGAGCAGTTCTTC

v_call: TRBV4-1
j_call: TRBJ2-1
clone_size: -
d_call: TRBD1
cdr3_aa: CASSQPGGRGRGEQFF
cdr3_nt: TGCGCCAGCAGCCAACCAGGGGGCAGGGGGCGCGGTGAGCAGTTCTTC

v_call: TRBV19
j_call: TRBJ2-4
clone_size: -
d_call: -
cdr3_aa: CASSQGRGKGKNIQYF
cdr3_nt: TGTGCCAGTAGCCAAGGTCGGGGGAAAGGCAAAAACATTCAGTACTTC

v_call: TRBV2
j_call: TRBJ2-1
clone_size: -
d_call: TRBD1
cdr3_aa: CASSGDRGVEQFF
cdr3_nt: TGTGCCAGCTCGGGGGACAGGGGGGTTGAGCAGTTCTTC

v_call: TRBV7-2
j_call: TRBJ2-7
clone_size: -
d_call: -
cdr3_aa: CASSPGRVGRRYEQYF
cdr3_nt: TGTGCCAGCAGCCCAGGGCGAGTTGGTCGGAGATACGAGCAGTACTTC

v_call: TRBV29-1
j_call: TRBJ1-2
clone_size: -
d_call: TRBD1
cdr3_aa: CSVEDLTGTGWKGYTF
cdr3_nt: TGCAGCGTTGAAGACCTTACCGGGACAGGGTGGAAAGGCTACACCTTC

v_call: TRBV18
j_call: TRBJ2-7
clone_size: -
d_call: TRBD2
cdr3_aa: CASSPPGLEGGEQYF
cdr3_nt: TGTGCCAGCTCACCACCGGGACTAGAGGGTGGCGAGCAGTACTTC

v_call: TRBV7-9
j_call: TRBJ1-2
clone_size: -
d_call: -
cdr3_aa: CASSLRQVYGYTF
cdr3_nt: TGTGCCAGCAGCTTAAGGCAGGTCTATGGCTACACCTTC

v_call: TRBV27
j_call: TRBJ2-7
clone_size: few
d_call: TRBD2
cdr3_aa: CASSPLAGGRGEQYF
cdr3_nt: TGTGCCAGCAGTCCTCTAGCGGGAGGGCGGGGGGAGCAGTACTTC

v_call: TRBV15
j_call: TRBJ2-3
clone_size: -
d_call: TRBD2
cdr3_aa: CATSRDFTGGGDTQYF
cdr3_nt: TGTGCCACCAGCAGAGATTTTACGGGAGGTGGGGATACGCAGTATTTT

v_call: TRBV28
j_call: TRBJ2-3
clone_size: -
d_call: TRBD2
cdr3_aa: CASSSPGLGTDTQYF
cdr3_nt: TGTGCCAGCAGTTCCCCCGGACTAGGCACAGATACGCAGTATTTT

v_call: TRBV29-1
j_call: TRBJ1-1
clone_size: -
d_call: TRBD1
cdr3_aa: CSGSRGGDPEAFF
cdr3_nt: TGCAGCGGATCCCGAGGGGGCGACCCTGAAGCTTTCTTT

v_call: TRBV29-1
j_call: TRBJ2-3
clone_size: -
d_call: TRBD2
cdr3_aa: CSLLGGTSGRAAQYF
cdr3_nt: TGCAGCCTCCTCGGGGGGACTAGCGGGAGGGCCGCGCAGTATTTT

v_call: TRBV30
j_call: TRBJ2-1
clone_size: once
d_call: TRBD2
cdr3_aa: CAWSETSGVNEQFF
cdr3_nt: TGTGCCTGGAGTGAAACTAGCGGGGTCAATGAGCAGTTCTTC